This TCR beta chain was documented in a study of memory CD4+ T cells and cytomegalovirus serostatus. The sort gate was single viable CD3+CD4+CD8-CD45RO+ cells for memory CD4+ T cells. The CDR3 extends over 13 amino acids. Looked up from germline, CDR1 is SGHDN and CDR2 is FVKESK. The V end lost 0 bases, the J end lost 8 bases, and 8 bases lay between the germline ends. Produced via immunoSEQ multiplex PCR; TCRdb's table is partial and in-frame only. Of roughly 67,000 clones in the sample, roughly three quarters were seen once. Study-wide findings and caveats: A US-trained random forest predicted CMV serostatus with median AUC around 0.92. Each of approximately 70 CMV-associated TCRbeta sequences occurred in one to five individuals.

This clone has a handful of counts. Antigen specificity is unknown. V is TRBV14 and J is TRBJ2-1; unclear D gene. The sequence derives from an adult in good health and CMV-seropositive. The sequencing sample was made of memory CD4+ T cells from blood. CDR3 in amino acids: CASSQDQFYEQFF. CDR3 coding DNA: TGTGCCAGCAGCCAAGATCAATTCTATGAGCAGTTCTTC.